A single sample gave rise to the 17 T cell receptor beta chains below, sequenced in a study of T cell repertoires in cytomegalovirus infection. In TCRdb, the reads were re-called with MiXCR into one record per CDR3 protein. The repertoire holds 400,000 or so distinct CDR3 sequences, 25% to 40% seen once, with 12% to 15% in the top ten. Sequenced material: PBMCs. All receptors come from a human donor in good health (CMV status not recorded). Some clones in this sample may be carry-over from other donors' samples.

This clonotype appeared a single time. The CDR3 reads CASSFRTDNYGYTF. In DNA, the CDR3 is TGTGCCAGCAGTTTCCGGACAGATAACTATGGCTACACCTTC. The chain is built from TRBV28 and TRBJ1-2; a weak D match, TRBD1 (6 bases). The length of the CDR3 is 14 residues. V lost 3 bases, J lost 1 base, and 9 bases lay in between. The germline gives CDR1 MDHEN, CDR2 SYDVKM.

The V gene is TRBV4-2, the J gene TRBJ2-7; TRBD2 matches at 12 bases. The CDR3 sequence is 19 residues long. Per the germline V gene, CDR1 is LGHNA and CDR2 is YNFKEQ. V lost 4 bases and J lost 6; bases outside the gene matches: 19. This CDR3 reads CASSRPGASGGALGSEQYF. CDR3 bases: TGTGCCAGCAGCCGTCCCGGCGCTAGCGGGGGGGCCTTAGGCAGCGAGCAGTACTTC.

CDR3 DNA sequence: TGTGCCAGTAGTTTCGGGACTAGCGAGTCCTACGAGCAGTACTTC. Translating gives CASSFGTSESYEQYF. The chain couples TRBV19 to TRBJ2-7, with 10 bases matching TRBD2. Germline V gene sequence: CDR1 LNHDA, CDR2 SQIVND (reference sequence). The CDR3 spans 15 residues. V was clipped by 5 bases and J by 1 base; unmatched bases: 5. Together with reference TRBV19 and TRBJ2-7, the CDR3 gives the full variable domain: DGGITQSPKYLFRKEGQNVTLSCEQNLNHDAMYWYRQDPGQGLRLIYYSQIVNDFQKGDIAEGYSVSREKKESFPLTVTSAQKNPTAFYLCASSFGTSESYEQYFGPGTRLTVT.

V is TRBV13 and J is TRBJ2-7, with a tentative D call TRBD1 (6 bases). The CDR3 is 13 residues long. V gave up 8 bases and J gave up 3 bases, with 14 bases separating them. CDR1 and CDR2 from the germline V gene are PRHDT and FYEKMQ (reference sequence). CDR3 sequence (DNA): TGTGCCAGCGGGTCGAGGGGGAACTACGAGCAGTACTTC. Translating gives CASGSRGNYEQYF.

The chain combines TRBV6-5 with TRBJ1-1; D gene ambiguous. Germline CDR1 is MNHEY and CDR2 is SVGAGI. Trimming stripped 0 bases from V and 4 bases from J, with 3 bases between. The CDR3 contains 12 residues. CDR3 sequence (DNA): TGTGCCAGCAGTTACTCGGCCACTGAAGCTTTCTTT. Its protein product is CASSYSATEAFF.

V gene TRBV6-2 or TRBV6-3 combines with J gene TRBJ1-2; D gene unclear. Between the trimmed V and J ends, which lost 5 bases and 8 bases, there was a span of 12 bases. The CDR3 totals 12 residues. The V gene's germline CDR1 is MNHEY and CDR2 SVGEGT. Here the CDR3 reads CASSTSVQGYTF. The CDR3 DNA follows: TGTGCCAGCAGTACGTCCGTTCAGGGCTACACCTTC.

The chain combines TRBV4-1 with TRBJ2-4; D is perhaps TRBD1 (5 bases). Germline V CDR1 and CDR2: MGHRA, YSYEKL. V lost 0 bases and J lost 3, with 12 bases in between. CDR3 length equals 16 residues. CDR3 DNA: TGCGCCAGCAGCCAAGATGGCAGGGTGGGCAAAAACATTCAGTACTTC. It yields the protein CASSQDGRVGKNIQYF.

The genes are TRBV5-4 and TRBJ1-2, with TRBD1 identical over 7 bases. The CDR3 totals 14 residues. CDR1 and CDR2 from the germline V gene are SGHNT and YYREEE (reference sequence). The junction had 4 bases not matched to a gene; V was cut back by 4 bases and J by 1 base. In DNA form, the CDR3 reads TGTGCCAGCAGCAAGGACAGGCTTAACTATGGCTACACCTTC. Residues: CASSKDRLNYGYTF.

The chain uses TRBV2 and TRBJ1-1; D is undetermined. Germline lookup yields CDR1 SNHLY and CDR2 FYNNEI. CDR3 length: 16 amino acids. V dropped 1 base and J dropped 6 bases, with 18 bases sitting between them. CDR3 loop: CASSEERMAGGSEAFF. CDR3 bases: TGTGCCAGCAGTGAAGAACGAATGGCTGGTGGCTCTGAAGCTTTCTTT.

The rearrangement links TRBV7-4 to TRBJ1-3; D unresolved. V was shortened by 5 bases and J by 1 base, with 15 bases between the two germline ends. This CDR3 spans 16 amino acids. Germline values: CDR1 SGHVT, CDR2 SQSDAQ. CDR3 sequence (DNA): TGTGCCAGCAGCCCTTTGCCAAGTAGGTCTGGAAACACCATATATTTT. Protein: CASSPLPSRSGNTIYF.

This clonotype was seen many times. The gene calls are TRBV12-3 or TRBV12-4 and TRBJ1-2; weak D call: TRBD1 (5 bases). The CDR3 runs to 15 residues. Trimming left V 6 bases short and J 0 bases short, with 14 bases between. The CDR3 region is CASREGYGTNYGYTF. The CDR3 coding sequence is TGTGCCAGCAGGGAGGGGTACGGCACTAACTATGGCTACACCTTC.

V usage is TRBV20-1 and J usage is TRBJ2-3; no clear D gene. Germline V gene sequence: CDR1 DFQATT, CDR2 SNEGSKA (reference sequence). The V and J ends lost 3 bases and 3 bases respectively, with 4 bases between them. There are 11 residues in the CDR3. The CDR3 DNA reads TGCAGTGCTAGTCAGACAGATACGCAGTATTTT. As protein: CSASQTDTQYF.

The sample holds one count of this clonotype. This chain links TRBV4-1 with TRBJ2-7, with 7 bases that match TRBD2. The CDR3 is made up of 15 amino acids. The germline gives CDR1 MGHRA, CDR2 YSYEKL. V dropped 1 base and J dropped 5; count of bases not matched to a gene: 8. The CDR3 nucleotides read TGCGCCAGCAGCCAAGTGGCGGGGGACGGGGACGAGCAGTACTTC. Protein product: CASSQVAGDGDEQYF.

This clonotype was observed many times. The chain employs TRBV7-2 and TRBJ2-5, with TRBD1 matching over 8 bases. Germline V gives CDR1 SGHTA, CDR2 FQGNSA. V shed 5 bases and J 4 bases; nucleotides not matched to a gene: 6. The CDR3 is 14 amino acids. CDR3: CASSPDRVGETQYF. In nucleotides, the CDR3 is TGTGCCAGCAGCCCGGACAGGGTGGGAGAGACCCAGTACTTC.

Only one count was recorded for this clonotype. The conserved final phenylalanine or tryptophan is absent from the CDR3, which likely points to a read error. The chain employs TRBV15 and TRBJ2-1; the D gene is possibly TRBD1 (5 bases). The CDR3 is made up of 16 amino acids. Germline CDR1 LNHNV, CDR2 YYDKDF (reference sequence). V was cut by 1 base and J by 2 bases, with 12 bases left in between. The CDR3 loop reads CATSRVQGITYNEQFL. In DNA form, the CDR3 reads TGTGCCACCAGCAGAGTGCAGGGAATAACCTACAATGAGCAGTTCTTA.

This clonotype was counted only a few times. CDR3 DNA sequence: TGCAGCGTTGAAGATCGCTTGGGAAACACCATATATTTT. As protein: CSVEDRLGNTIYF. The chain uses TRBV29-1 and TRBJ1-3; D ambiguous. Germline V lookup: CDR1 SQVTM, CDR2 ANQGSEA. CDR3 length equals 13 residues. Trimming cost V 0 bases and J 4 bases, with 7 bases left between them. Together with reference TRBV29-1 and TRBJ1-3, the CDR3 gives the full variable domain: SAVISQKPSRDICQRGTSLTIQCQVDSQVTMMFWYRQQPGQSLTLIATANQGSEATYESGFVIDKFPISRPNLTFSTLTVSNMSPEDSSIYLCSVEDRLGNTIYFGEGSWLTVV.

This clonotype was recorded a few times. This rearrangement joins TRBV29-1 to TRBJ2-1, with TRBD2 matching 10 bases. V shed 4 bases, J shed 4 bases, and the junction held 4 bases outside the gene matches. CDR1 and CDR2 from the germline V gene are SQVTM and ANQGSEA. The CDR3 is 14 amino acids. CDR3 in amino acids: CSVGSAGGYNEQFF. Written as DNA, the CDR3 is TGCAGCGTTGGGTCAGCGGGGGGGTACAATGAGCAGTTCTTC.